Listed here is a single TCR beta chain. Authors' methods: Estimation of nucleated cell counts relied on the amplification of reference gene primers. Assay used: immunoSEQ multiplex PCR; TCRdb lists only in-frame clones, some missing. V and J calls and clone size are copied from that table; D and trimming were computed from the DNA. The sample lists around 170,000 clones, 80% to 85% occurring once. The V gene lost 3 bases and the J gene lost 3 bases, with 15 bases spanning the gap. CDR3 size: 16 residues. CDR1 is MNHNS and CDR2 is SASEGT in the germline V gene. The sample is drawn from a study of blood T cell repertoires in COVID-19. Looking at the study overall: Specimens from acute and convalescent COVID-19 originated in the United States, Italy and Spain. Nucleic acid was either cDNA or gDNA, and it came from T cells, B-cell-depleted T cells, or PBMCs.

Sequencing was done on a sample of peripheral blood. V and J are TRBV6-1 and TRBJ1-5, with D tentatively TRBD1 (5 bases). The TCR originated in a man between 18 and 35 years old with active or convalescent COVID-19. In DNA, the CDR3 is TGTGCCAGCAGTGAGTGGGGGGGAGAGATCAATCAGCCCCAGCATTTT. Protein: CASSEWGGEINQPQHF.